The 4 T cell receptor beta chains presented below share a single source sample, sequenced in a study of shared clonotypes between healthy human individuals. The repertoire was sequenced with immunoSEQ multiplex PCR; TCRdb's copy has only in-frame clones and lacks some. The sample lists roughly 2.6 million clones, more than 80% seen once, with over 0.12% in the top ten. The sequencing input was naive CD4+ T cells sorted from blood. Noted subset: CD45RA+ positively selected. Receptors were obtained from a man younger than 35 in good health.

The genes are TRBV16 and TRBJ1-3, with D unresolved. V lost 6 bases, J lost 4 bases, and 13 bases lay in between. The CDR3 loop spans 14 amino acids. In germline, CDR1 is KGHSY, CDR2 FQNENV. CDR3 in DNA: TGTGCCAGCAGTCCCCTTACGGCGGGAAACACCATATATTTT. Translation: CASSPLTAGNTIYF.

Details on this clone: The same CDR3 also results from other DNA sequences found in this sample. V is TRBV10-3 and J is TRBJ1-2, with 7 bases aligning to TRBD1. Trimming cost V 6 bases and J 4 bases; bases outside gene matches: 5. Looked up from germline, CDR1 is ENHRY and CDR2 is SYGVKD. The CDR3 loop spans 13 amino acids. The CDR3 DNA is TGTGCCATCAGCCCGGACAGGACCTATGGCTACACCTTC. It codes for CAISPDRTYGYTF.

The chain carries TRBV7-9 and TRBJ1-3; weak D call: TRBD1 (5 bases). The CDR3 spans 16 residues. CDR1 is SEHNR, CDR2 FQNEAQ, per germline (reference sequence). V lost 2 bases and J lost 0, with 11 bases in between. The CDR3 region is CASSLRGRDSGNTIYF. The CDR3, as DNA: TGTGCCAGCAGCTTAAGGGGACGGGACTCTGGAAACACCATATATTTT. Full variable domain (missing parts from reference TRBV7-9 and TRBJ1-3): DTGVSQNPRHKITKRGQNVTFRCDPISEHNRLYWYRQTLGQGPEFLTYFQNEAQLEKSRLLSDRFSAERPKGSFSTLEIQRTEQGDSAMYLCASSLRGRDSGNTIYFGEGSWLTVV.

Of note for this clone: The sample has other DNA sequences that encode this CDR3 too. V is TRBV7-9 and J is TRBJ1-4; TRBD1 might be the D (5 bases). Trimming took 5 bases from V and 5 from J, leaving 15 bases between them. Germline V gene sequence: CDR1 SEHNR, CDR2 FQNEAQ (reference sequence). This CDR3 comprises 15 residues. CDR3 sequence: CASSDQTGTNEKLFF. The DNA for the CDR3 is TGTGCCAGCAGCGATCAAACGGGGACGAATGAAAAACTGTTTTTT.